One and the same sample provided the 28 T cell receptor beta chains below, sequenced in a study of blood T cell repertoires in COVID-19 (dated by TCRdb to the early 2020s). The method was the immunoSEQ multiplex PCR assay. TCRdb holds this immuneACCESS table with in-frame rearrangements only. Some clones are missing; in checked studies, unresolved V genes explain under half, and the rest has no known cause. This sample gives about 400,000 clones in total; roughly 90% of them show up just once. Of the sample, over 2% falls within the top ten clones. Sample: PBMCs or T cells enriched from blood (not recorded which). The receptor source for this set is a woman in her forties with acute COVID-19.

CDR3 nucleotide sequence: TGTGCCAGCAGCTCGGTGGGCTCTGGCTACACCTTC. Translating gives CASSSVGSGYTF. The chain joins TRBV6-5 to TRBJ1-2; D ambiguous. Germline lookup yields CDR1 MNHEY and CDR2 SVGAGI. V lost 6 bases and J 7 bases, leaving 12 bases between the germline ends. This CDR3 comprises 12 residues.

This chain joins TRBV4-2 and TRBJ2-7, with D possibly matching TRBD2 (5 bases). Trimming took 1 base from V and 3 from J, leaving 13 bases between them. The germline gives CDR1 LGHNA, CDR2 YNFKEQ. The length of the CDR3 is 15 residues. Here the CDR3 reads CASSQAEVRDYEQYF. In DNA form, the CDR3 reads TGTGCCAGCAGCCAAGCGGAGGTCAGAGACTACGAGCAGTACTTC.

This chain uses TRBV30 with TRBJ1-2, with 9 bases matching TRBD1. Germline V lookup: CDR1 GTSNPN, CDR2 SVGIG (reference sequence). Germline trimming cut 7 bases from V and 7 bases from J; bases unmatched to any gene: 7. This CDR3 contains 12 residues. The CDR3, as DNA: TGTGCCTTGGGTAGGACAGGGGCTGGCTACACCTTC. Translation gives CALGRTGAGYTF.

The chain employs TRBV24-1 and TRBJ2-1; D unresolved. Looked up from germline, CDR1 is KGHDR and CDR2 is SFDVKD. V was shortened by 5 bases and J by 7 bases, with 8 bases between the two germline ends. The CDR3 totals 12 residues. CDR3 DNA sequence: TGTGCCACCAGTGGGTTCGGGAATGAGCAGTTCTTC. It specifies CATSGFGNEQFF.

This rearrangement joins TRBV6-5 to TRBJ2-7; TRBD1 matches 7 bases. Germline loops: CDR1 MNHEY, CDR2 SVGAGI. The CDR3 has 12 amino acids. J gave up 3 bases and V 7 bases, and 3 bases lay outside the gene matches. CDR3 sequence reads: CASKAGGYEQYF. DNA for the CDR3: TGTGCCAGCAAGGCAGGGGGCTACGAGCAGTACTTC.

The genes are TRBV6-5 and TRBJ2-7; 7 nucleotides line up with TRBD1. The ends lost 5 bases at V and 3 bases at J; junction bases unmatched: 7. The germline gives CDR1 MNHEY, CDR2 SVGAGI. CDR3 length equals 14 residues. The CDR3 loop is CASSPRGQNYEQYF. In DNA form, the CDR3 reads TGTGCCAGCAGTCCCCGGGGACAGAACTACGAGCAGTACTTC.

The rearrangement joins TRBV24-1 to TRBJ1-2, with unresolved D. CDR1 and CDR2 from the germline V gene are KGHDR and SFDVKD. V dropped 0 bases and J dropped 11 bases, with 12 bases sitting between them. The CDR3 contains 13 residues. CDR3 sequence (DNA): TGTGCCACCAGTGATTTGCAGCAGGCCGTGTACACCTTC. It codes for CATSDLQQAVYTF.

The chain is built from TRBV18 and TRBJ1-1, with D unresolved. Trimming left V 3 bases short and J 3 bases short, with 11 bases between. The CDR3 spans 14 residues. Germline assignment: CDR1 KGHSH and CDR2 LQKENI. CDR3 coding DNA: TGTGCCAGCTCACCGGGCGAAGCCTACACTGAAGCTTTCTTT. Translation: CASSPGEAYTEAFF.

The chain combines TRBV5-1 with TRBJ2-5, with TRBD2 matching over 8 bases. Germline V lookup: CDR1 SGHRS, CDR2 YFSETQ. Trimming removed 0 bases from V and 3 bases from J; junction bases left unmatched: 1. The length of the CDR3 is 14 residues. The CDR3 here is CASSLVLAEETQYF. The CDR3 DNA sequence: TGCGCCAGCAGCTTGGTACTAGCGGAAGAGACCCAGTACTTC.

Within the sample, this clone is medium-sized. This chain joins TRBV7-9 and TRBJ2-7, with D tentatively TRBD1 (5 bases). Looked up from germline, CDR1 is SEHNR and CDR2 is FQNEAQ (reference sequence). CDR3 length: 15 residues. Trimming removed 3 bases from V and 5 bases from J, with 17 bases in between. CDR3 protein: CASSFGQGDEDEQYF. For the CDR3, the DNA is TGTGCCAGCAGCTTCGGGCAGGGTGATGAGGACGAGCAGTACTTC.

The genes are TRBV7-6 and TRBJ1-6; 8 bases are a match to TRBD1. This CDR3 is 19 amino acids long. The germline V gene encodes CDR1 SGHVS and CDR2 FNYEAQ. With V trimmed by 0 bases and J by 3 bases, 10 bases remained unmatched. CDR3 loop: CASSLAMGQACDYNSPLHF. In nucleotides, the CDR3 is TGTGCCAGCAGCTTAGCGATGGGACAGGCTTGTGACTATAATTCACCCCTCCACTTT.

The rearrangement links TRBV10-2 to TRBJ2-1; 8 nucleotides line up with TRBD2. V trimming: 3 bases; J trimming: 0 bases; junction bases outside the gene matches: 1. This CDR3 has 15 amino acids. Germline CDR1 is WSHSY and CDR2 is SAAADI. The CDR3 loop is CASSDGGGSYNEQFF. CDR3 bases: TGCGCCAGCAGTGACGGGGGGGGCTCCTACAATGAGCAGTTCTTC.

This clone was counted between two and nine times. The chain combines TRBV19 with TRBJ1-1; D is unclear. CDR3 length: 14 residues. Looked up from germline, CDR1 is LNHDA and CDR2 is SQIVND (reference sequence). Between the trimmed V and J ends, which lost 0 bases and 2 bases, there was a span of 7 bases. The chain's CDR3 is CASSIDRSNTEAFF. CDR3 DNA: TGTGCCAGTAGTATAGACAGGTCTAACACTGAAGCTTTCTTT.

The V and J genes are TRBV5-1 and TRBJ2-1; tentative D call: TRBD1 (6 bases). Germline assignment: CDR1 SGHRS and CDR2 YFSETQ. V was cut by 0 bases and J by 1 base, with 17 bases left in between. This CDR3 region has 18 residues. The CDR3 DNA follows: TGCGCCAGCAGCTTGGCCTATGGACAGCCGGCATCCTACAATGAGCAGTTCTTC. Translation gives CASSLAYGQPASYNEQFF. Supplemented by reference TRBV5-1 and TRBJ2-1, the full variable domain reads KAGVTQTPRYLIKTRGQQVTLSCSPISGHRSVSWYQQTPGQGLQFLFEYFSETQRNKGNFPGRFSGRQFSNSRSEMNVSTLELGDSALYLCASSLAYGQPASYNEQFFGPGTRLTVL.

In this sample, this clone turned up once. The chain carries TRBV6-1 and TRBJ1-2, with D perhaps matching TRBD1 (6 bases). Germline V lookup: CDR1 MNHNS, CDR2 SASEGT. There are 13 residues in the CDR3. Trimming left V 2 bases short and J 9 bases short, with 13 bases between. The DNA of the CDR3 is TGTGCCAGCAGTGAAAACTGGGGGCGAAGCTACACCTTC. Translated: CASSENWGRSYTF.

The chain links TRBV27 to TRBJ1-2; 7 bases are shared with TRBD1. Germline assignment: CDR1 MNHEY and CDR2 SMNVEV (reference sequence). Trimming took 1 base from V and 3 from J; bases not matched to a gene: 20. This CDR3 spans 20 amino acids. CDR3 loop: CASSLWPRGPEAVGYYGYTF. The CDR3 nucleotides are TGTGCCAGCAGTTTATGGCCAAGGGGGCCCGAGGCGGTGGGTTACTATGGCTACACCTTC.

V gene TRBV29-1 combines with J gene TRBJ2-7; 10 positions agree with TRBD2. Germline CDR1 and CDR2: SQVTM and ANQGSEA. The trim removed 6 bases at V and 3 bases at J, leaving 14 bases unmatched. CDR3 size: 16 residues. The CDR3 is CSVSLAGVQPLYEQYF. The CDR3 DNA sequence: TGCAGCGTGTCGCTAGCGGGGGTCCAACCCCTCTACGAGCAGTACTTC.

This clone has only one observation. The chain recombines TRBV4-2 with TRBJ1-1, with D possibly being TRBD1 (6 bases). The CDR3 loop spans 15 amino acids. CDR1 LGHNA and CDR2 YNFKEQ come from the germline V gene. Between the trimmed V and J ends, which lost 5 bases and 4 bases, there was a span of 17 bases. The CDR3 protein is CASSFLQGVSTEAFF. CDR3 nucleotide sequence: TGTGCCAGCAGCTTCCTACAGGGCGTGAGCACTGAAGCTTTCTTT.

The chain links TRBV15 to TRBJ1-1, with a weak D call TRBD1 (5 bases). The CDR3 loop spans 14 amino acids. Germline lookup yields CDR1 LNHNV and CDR2 YYDKDF (reference sequence). Trimming shortened V by 5 bases and J by 1 base, and 11 bases separated the two germline ends. The CDR3 reads CATSPAGENTEAFF. CDR3 nucleotides: TGTGCCACCAGCCCAGCGGGGGAGAACACTGAAGCTTTCTTT.

The rearrangement joins TRBV7-9 to TRBJ2-3; possibly TRBD1 for D (6 bases). The V end was cut by 5 bases, the J end by 6 bases, with 15 bases between. Germline loops: CDR1 SEHNR, CDR2 FQNEAQ (reference sequence). The CDR3 loop spans 14 amino acids. As DNA, the CDR3 is TGTGCCAGCAGCGAGTCCCGGGACATCGATACGCAGTATTTT. Protein product: CASSESRDIDTQYF.

The V call is TRBV11-2, the J call TRBJ2-2; 8 bases align to TRBD1. This CDR3 has 15 amino acids. Germline CDR1 SGHAT, CDR2 FQNNGV. The trim removed 6 bases at V and 1 base at J, leaving 4 bases unmatched. CDR3 amino acids: CASSKDRVNTGELFF. The CDR3 nucleotides are TGTGCCAGCAGTAAGGACAGGGTGAACACCGGGGAGCTGTTTTTT.

Only a few counts were recorded for this clone. V usage is TRBV7-9 and J usage is TRBJ2-7; 13 positions agree with TRBD2. With 4 bases clipped from V and 6 bases from J, the junction kept 6 bases outside the gene matches. Germline lookup yields CDR1 SEHNR and CDR2 FQNEAQ (reference sequence). The CDR3 is 15 amino acids. CDR3 sequence: CASSYGLAGDREQYF. In DNA form, the CDR3 reads TGTGCCAGCAGCTACGGACTAGCGGGGGATCGCGAGCAGTACTTC.

The chain couples TRBV12-3 or TRBV12-4 to TRBJ1-1; tentative D call: TRBD1 (6 bases). The CDR3 is 13 amino acids. Deletions cut 7 bases from V and 3 bases from J, with 12 bases between. As DNA, the CDR3 is TGTGCCAGCACCCTACAGGGCTACACTGAAGCTTTCTTT. The encoded protein is CASTLQGYTEAFF.

The chain joins TRBV5-6 to TRBJ2-3; 7 bases are a match to TRBD1. Germline V lookup: CDR1 SGHDT, CDR2 YYEEEE. The CDR3 contains 14 residues. J lost 3 bases, V lost 7 bases, and 8 bases had no gene match. The CDR3 nucleotides are TGTGCCAGCGGGGTTACAGGGGTGACAGATACGCAGTATTTT. This codes for CASGVTGVTDTQYF.

V and J are TRBV6-6 and TRBJ1-2, with D possibly TRBD1 on 6 matching bases. Germline CDR1 and CDR2: MNHNY and SVGAGI (reference sequence). Trimming took 4 bases from V and 4 from J, leaving 13 bases between them. The CDR3 sequence is 14 residues long. This CDR3 reads CASSSPGVSYGYTF. The CDR3 DNA reads as TGTGCCAGCAGTTCTCCAGGGGTCAGCTATGGCTACACCTTC.

The chain combines TRBV6-1 with TRBJ1-2, with no clear D. The length of the CDR3 is 13 residues. The V and J ends lost 1 base and 4 bases respectively, with 7 bases between them. Germline loops: CDR1 MNHNS, CDR2 SASEGT. Written as DNA, the CDR3 is TGTGCCAGCAGTGAAGGGGCAACCTATGGCTACACCTTC. Its protein is CASSEGATYGYTF.

The chain carries TRBV2 and TRBJ2-7, with 9 bases identical to TRBD2. The ends lost 1 base at V and 4 bases at J; junction bases unmatched: 5. The CDR3 runs to 15 residues. Germline loops: CDR1 SNHLY, CDR2 FYNNEI. DNA for the CDR3: TGTGCCAGCAGTGAAGTTAGCGGGGGTGGGTACGAGCAGTACTTC. It codes for CASSEVSGGGYEQYF.

J is TRBJ2-5 and V is TRBV19; TRBD1 matches at 10 bases. This CDR3 region has 16 residues. In germline, CDR1 is LNHDA, CDR2 SQIVND (reference sequence). The J segment lost 5 bases and the V segment lost 5 bases, leaving 11 bases of the junction unmatched. The CDR3 coding sequence is TGTGCCAGTAGTTCAGCGACAGGGGGCGCGGGGGAGACCCAGTACTTC. Amino acids: CASSSATGGAGETQYF. Combining the CDR3 with reference TRBV19 and TRBJ2-5 gives the whole variable domain DGGITQSPKYLFRKEGQNVTLSCEQNLNHDAMYWYRQDPGQGLRLIYYSQIVNDFQKGDIAEGYSVSREKKESFPLTVTSAQKNPTAFYLCASSSATGGAGETQYFGPGTRLLVL.